This T cell receptor beta chain emerged from a study of cytomegalovirus exposure and HLA in healthy donors. Study-level information: Membership in the Caucasian-associated ancestry cluster was found for around four fifths of approximately 400 genotyped donors.

The CDR3 contains 11 residues. V was cut by 3 bases and J by 11 bases, with 11 bases left in between. CDR1 WNHNN and CDR2 SYGVQD come from the germline V gene (reference sequence). PCR was performed using 60 Vbeta and 13 Jbeta primers. Measured with immunoSEQ multiplex PCR; TCRdb has only the in-frame clones, and not every one. The sample consists of around 170,000 clones, around 80% of them appearing once. Source material: PBMCs. The TCR comes from a woman aged 25 to 45 in good health and CMV-seronegative. The V gene is TRBV10-1, the J gene TRBJ2-7; no clear D. The CDR3 nucleotides are TGCGCCAGCAGTGATGGCGGCCCGAAGTACTTC. This encodes CASSDGGPKYF.